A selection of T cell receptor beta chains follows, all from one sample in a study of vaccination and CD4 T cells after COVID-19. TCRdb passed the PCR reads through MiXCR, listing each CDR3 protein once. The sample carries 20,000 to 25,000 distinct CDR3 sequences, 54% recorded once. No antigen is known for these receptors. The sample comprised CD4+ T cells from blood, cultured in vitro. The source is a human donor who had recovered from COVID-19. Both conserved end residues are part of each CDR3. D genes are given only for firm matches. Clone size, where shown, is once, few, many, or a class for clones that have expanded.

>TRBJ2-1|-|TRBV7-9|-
TGTGCCAGCAGCTTAGGGACGACTGGTCGGCAGTTCTTC
CASSLGTTGRQFF
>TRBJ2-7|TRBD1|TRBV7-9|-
TGTGCCAGCAGCGACAAGGACAGGCCGCGCAGCGAGCAGTACTTC
CASSDKDRPRSEQYF
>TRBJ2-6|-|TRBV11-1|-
TGTGCCAGCAGCTTATCTGGGGCCAACGTCCTGACTTTC
CASSLSGANVLTF
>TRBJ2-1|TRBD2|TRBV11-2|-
TGTGCCAGCAGCCTTTTAGCGGGAGAAATCTATGAGCAGTTCTTC
CASSLLAGEIYEQFF
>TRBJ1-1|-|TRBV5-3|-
TGTGCCATGCCAATCCTCCCTGGGAGGGACACTGAAGCTTTCTTT
CAMPILPGRDTEAFF
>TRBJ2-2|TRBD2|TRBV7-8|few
TGTGCCAGCAGCTTATCGAAGGGACTAGCCAACACCGGGGAGCTGTTTTTT
CASSLSKGLANTGELFF
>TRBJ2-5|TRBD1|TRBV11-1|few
TGTGCCAGCAGCTCAGGGACAGTCCAAGAGACCCAGTACTTC
CASSSGTVQETQYF
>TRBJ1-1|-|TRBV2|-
TGTGCCAGCACCTACCAGGGGAACACTGAAGCTTTCTTT
CASTYQGNTEAFF
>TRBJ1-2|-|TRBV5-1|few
TGCGCCAGCAGCTTGGCTAGTGGTGGCTACACCTTC
CASSLASGGYTF
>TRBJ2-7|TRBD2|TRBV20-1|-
TGCAGTGCTCCGAGGTCGGGGAGGGACGGCGAGCAGTACTTC
CSAPRSGRDGEQYF
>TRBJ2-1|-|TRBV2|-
TGTGCCAGCAGTGAGGGTTTCAATGAGCAGTTCTTC
CASSEGFNEQFF
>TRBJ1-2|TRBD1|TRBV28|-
TGTGCCAGCAGTTTAATAGACAGGGCCCCCTATGGCTACACCTTC
CASSLIDRAPYGYTF
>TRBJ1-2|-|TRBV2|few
TGTGCCAGCAGTGAAGGGGACGGGCGGGCCTATGGCTACACCTTC
CASSEGDGRAYGYTF
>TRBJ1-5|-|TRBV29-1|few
TGCAGCATTAACCATCAGCCCCAGCATTTT
CSINHQPQHF
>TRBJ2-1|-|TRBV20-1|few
TGCAGTGCATGGACAGGGGAGGGAGCGGGAGGGTCCAATGAGCAGTTCTTC
CSAWTGEGAGGSNEQFF
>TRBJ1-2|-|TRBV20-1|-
TGCAGTGCTAGAGATCTTCGCGCTTTAGGGTATGGCTACACCTTC
CSARDLRALGYGYTF
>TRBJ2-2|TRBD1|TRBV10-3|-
TGTGCCTCGCGTCCGGGGACAGACACCGGGGAGCTGTTTTTT
CASRPGTDTGELFF
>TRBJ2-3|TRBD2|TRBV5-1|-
TGCGCCAGCAGCTCGGGGTGGACTAGCGGCACAGATACGCAGTATTTT
CASSSGWTSGTDTQYF
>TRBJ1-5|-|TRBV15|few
TGTGCCACCAGCACCGCGGGGTTCAATCAGCCCCAGCATTTT
CATSTAGFNQPQHF
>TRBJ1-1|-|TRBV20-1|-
TGCAGTGCCTCCCAGGGGATGAACACTGAAGCTTTCTTT
CSASQGMNTEAFF
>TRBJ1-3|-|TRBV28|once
TGTGCCAGCAGTTTATTAGCGGGGTCTGGAAACACCATATATTTT
CASSLLAGSGNTIYF
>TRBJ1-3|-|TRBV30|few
TGTGCCTGGAGTCCCGTGGGGAACACCATATATTTT
CAWSPVGNTIYF
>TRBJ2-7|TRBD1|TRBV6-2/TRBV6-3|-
TGTGCCAGCACAGGACAGGGAGTTTACGAGCAGTACTTC
CASTGQGVYEQYF
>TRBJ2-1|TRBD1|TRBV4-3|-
TGCGCCAGCAGCCAAGAGGGGACAGGGAGGAATGAGCAGTTCTTC
CASSQEGTGRNEQFF
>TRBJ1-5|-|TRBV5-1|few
TGCGCCAGCAGCTTAATTTCGGGACTCGATCAGCCCCAGCATTTT
CASSLISGLDQPQHF
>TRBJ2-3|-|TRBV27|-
TGTGCCAGCAGTTCTGTCAGGGGCGCAGATACGCAGTATTTT
CASSSVRGADTQYF
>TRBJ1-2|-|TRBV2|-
TGTGCCAGCAGTGTGCGGGGTGTAGGCGGCTACACCTTC
CASSVRGVGGYTF
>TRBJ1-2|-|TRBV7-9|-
TGTGCCAGCAGCTTAGCCGGAACGGGGGGCTATGGCTACACCTTC
CASSLAGTGGYGYTF
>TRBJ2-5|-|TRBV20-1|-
TGCAGTGCTAGAGATTCTTTTCAGGGCCGTAGGGAGACCCAGTACTTC
CSARDSFQGRRETQYF
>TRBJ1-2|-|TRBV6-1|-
TGTGCCAGCAGTGCCTGGGACGCCGGTGGCTACACCTTC
CASSAWDAGGYTF
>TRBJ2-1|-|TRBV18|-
TGTGCCAGCTCACAAGGATCGAGGGCAGGACAGAATGAGCAGTTCTTC
CASSQGSRAGQNEQFF
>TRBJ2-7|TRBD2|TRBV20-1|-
TGCAGTGCTGGGGCTAGCGGGTTCTCCTACGAGCAGTACTTC
CSAGASGFSYEQYF
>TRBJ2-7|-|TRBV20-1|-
TGCAGTGCTAGTCAGGAAGTGGGCGAGCAGTACTTC
CSASQEVGEQYF
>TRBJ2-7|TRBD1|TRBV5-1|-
TGCGCCAGCAGCTTGGCAGGGGGACGCTACGAGCAGTACTTC
CASSLAGGRYEQYF
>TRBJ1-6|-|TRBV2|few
TGTGCCAGCAGTGGTGGTAATTCACCCCTCCACTTT
CASSGGNSPLHF
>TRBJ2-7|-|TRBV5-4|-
TGTGCCAGCAGCTTGCGGGGTGGAGCCTACGAGCAGTACTTC
CASSLRGGAYEQYF
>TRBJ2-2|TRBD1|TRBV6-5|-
TGTGCCAGCAGTTACTCTGGACAGGGGTACAGCGGGGAGCTGTTTTTT
CASSYSGQGYSGELFF
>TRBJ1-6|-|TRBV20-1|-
TGCAGTGCTCCGCCCCTCGACAGCCCCGGGAGAGCCCTCCACTTT
CSAPPLDSPGRALHF
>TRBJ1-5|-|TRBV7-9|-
TGTGCCAGCAGTAAGGGTGGAGAAAGCAATCAGCCCCAGCATTTT
CASSKGGESNQPQHF
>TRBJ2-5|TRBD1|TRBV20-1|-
TGCAGTGCTAGCCGGACAGGACAAGAGACCCAGTACTTC
CSASRTGQETQYF
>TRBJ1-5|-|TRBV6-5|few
TGTGCCAGCAGTTACAGGGGGGACGGCAATCAGCCCCAGCATTTT
CASSYRGDGNQPQHF
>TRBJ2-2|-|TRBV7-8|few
TGTGCCAGCAGCTTAGCGGCGATTAACACCGGGGAGCTGTTTTTT
CASSLAAINTGELFF
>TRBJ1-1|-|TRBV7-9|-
TGTGCCAGCAGTCATAACCGGGGGAACACTGAAGCTTTCTTT
CASSHNRGNTEAFF
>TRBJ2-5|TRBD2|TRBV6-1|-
TGTGCCAGCGCGCGGGGGGGCCGAGAAGAGACCCAGTACTTC
CASARGGREETQYF
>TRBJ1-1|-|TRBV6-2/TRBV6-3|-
TGTGCCAGCAGTCGCATGCAGGAAGCCTACACTGAAGCTTTCTTT
CASSRMQEAYTEAFF
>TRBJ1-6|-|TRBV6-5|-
TGTGCCAGCAGCGACTCGGGGGACTCACCCCTCCACTTT
CASSDSGDSPLHF
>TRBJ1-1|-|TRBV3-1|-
TGTGCCAGCAGCGGACCGACAGGTTACTACACTGAAGCTTTCTTT
CASSGPTGYYTEAFF
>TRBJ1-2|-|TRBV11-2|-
TGTGCCAGCAGCTTAGATCGGAACTCCTTAGGCTACACCTTC
CASSLDRNSLGYTF
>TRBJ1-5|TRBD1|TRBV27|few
TGTGCCAGCAGTTTCCAGGGGGACGGGAATCAGCCCCAGCATTTT
CASSFQGDGNQPQHF
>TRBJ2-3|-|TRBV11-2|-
TGTGCCAGCAGCTTAGGGTCCCCTAGTACGCAGTATTTT
CASSLGSPSTQYF
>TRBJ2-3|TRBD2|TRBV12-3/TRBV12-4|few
TGTGCCAGCAGCAAGACTAGCGGCTACACAGATACGCAGTATTTT
CASSKTSGYTDTQYF
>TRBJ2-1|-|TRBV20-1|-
TGCAGTGCTAGAGATCAGAGCGTAGGTGGGAATGAGCAGTTCTTC
CSARDQSVGGNEQFF
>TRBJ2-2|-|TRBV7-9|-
TGTGCCAGCAGCGGAACTCGGGGCACCGGGGAGCTGTTTTTT
CASSGTRGTGELFF
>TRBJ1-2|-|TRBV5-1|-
TGCGCCAGCAGCTTAGGGGTCGCTAACTATGGCTACACCTTC
CASSLGVANYGYTF
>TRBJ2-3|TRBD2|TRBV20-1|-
TGCAGTGCTAGTCGGGTAAAAGCGGGAGGGAGAATTACGCAGTATTTT
CSASRVKAGGRITQYF
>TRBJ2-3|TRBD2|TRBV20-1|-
TGCAGTGCCCCAGGAGCGGGAGCGACAGATACGCAGTATTTT
CSAPGAGATDTQYF
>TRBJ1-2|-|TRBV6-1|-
TGTGCCAGCAGTGTTATTGAAGTTAACTATGGCTACACCTTC
CASSVIEVNYGYTF
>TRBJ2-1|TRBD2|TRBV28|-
TGTGCCAGCGGCGGGACTAGCGGGGCCTACAATGAGCAGTTCTTC
CASGGTSGAYNEQFF